This T cell receptor beta chain emerged from a study of identical twins' blood T cells. In the original analysis: Each donor had about 95,000 to nearly 550,000 clonotypes. TCRdb used MiXCR to reprocess the 5' RACE reads, holding one entry per CDR3 protein. TCRdb, rather than the study authors, made the V and J calls. This sample carries 350,000 to 400,000 distinct CDR3 sequences, about 28% of them seen once, and the ten largest clones take around 5.6%. A note on this clonotype: What it binds is not known.

The germline V and J ends were trimmed by 1 base and 2 bases, with 8 bases remaining between them. The germline CDR1 and CDR2 sequences are SQVTM and ANQGSEA. The CDR3 has 13 residues. General study findings and limits: Twin repertoire similarity may partly reflect shared environment.

The clonotype was recovered from a woman aged 18-49 years in good health. The sequenced sample was PBMCs. The chain couples TRBV29-1 to TRBJ2-5; D is uncertain. The CDR3, as DNA: TGCAGCGTTGAAGGGCAGCCTCAAGAGACCCAGTACTTC. This encodes CSVEGQPQETQYF.